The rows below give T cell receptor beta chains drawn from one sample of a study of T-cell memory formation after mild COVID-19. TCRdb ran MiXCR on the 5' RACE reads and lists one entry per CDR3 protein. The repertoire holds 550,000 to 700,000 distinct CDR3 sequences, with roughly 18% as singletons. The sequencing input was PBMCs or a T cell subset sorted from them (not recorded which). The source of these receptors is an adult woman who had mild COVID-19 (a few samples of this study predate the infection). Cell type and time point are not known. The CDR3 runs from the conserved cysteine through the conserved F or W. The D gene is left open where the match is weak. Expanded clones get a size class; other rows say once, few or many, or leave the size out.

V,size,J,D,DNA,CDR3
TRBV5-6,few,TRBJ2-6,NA,TGTGCCAGCAGCTTGGTTGGTGCAGGGGCTGGGGCCAACGTCCTGACTTTC,CASSLVGAGAGANVLTF
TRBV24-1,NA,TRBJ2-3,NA,TGTGCAGTCGGGGGCCCGAACACAGATACGCAGTATTTT,CAVGGPNTDTQYF
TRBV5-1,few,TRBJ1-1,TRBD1,TGCGCCAGCAGCTTGGACCCGGGACAGGGAGGAGGTGAAGCTTTCTTT,CASSLDPGQGGGEAFF
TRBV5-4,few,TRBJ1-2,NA,TGTGCCAGCAGCTTGGGGGGCGGGAACTATGGCTACACCTTC,CASSLGGGNYGYTF
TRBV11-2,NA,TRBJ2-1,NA,TGTGCCAGCAGCTCAAGGGGCGTGCGTGAGCAGTTCTTC,CASSSRGVREQFF
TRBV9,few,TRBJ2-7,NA,TGTGCCAGCAGCCCACCAATTCCGCCTTACGAGCAGTACTTC,CASSPPIPPYEQYF
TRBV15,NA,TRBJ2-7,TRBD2,TGTGCCACCAGCAGGGAACTAGCGGGGGGTGTCGAGCAGTACTTC,CATSRELAGGVEQYF
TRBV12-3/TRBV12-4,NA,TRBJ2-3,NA,TGTGCCGTTCAGGGGGGGTCTAGCACAGATACGCAGTATTTT,CAVQGGSSTDTQYF
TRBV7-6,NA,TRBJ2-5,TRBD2,TGTGCCAGCAGTCCCTCCGTCAGGCTAGCGGGAGGAGAGACCCAGTACTTC,CASSPSVRLAGGETQYF
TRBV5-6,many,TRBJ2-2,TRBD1,TGTGCCAGCAGTTACCGGGACAGGGGGCTCACCGGGGAGCTGTTTTTT,CASSYRDRGLTGELFF